This T cell receptor (beta chain) is drawn from a study of spatial heterogeneity in lung cancer. Study-wide context: Correlation of TCR transcript counts in tumor regions with a T cell module score from matched bulk RNA-seq was strong.

TCRdb recomputed calls from the 5' RACE reads with MiXCR, one row per CDR3 protein. This repertoire shows about 9,800 distinct CDR3 sequences, around half found once; its top ten account for around a quarter. Time point indicated: sample taken at primary tumor resection. The CDR3 covers 14 residues. Germline lookup yields CDR1 SGHRS and CDR2 YFSETQ. V dropped 0 bases and J dropped 6; count of bases not matched to a gene: 3. Regarding the study as a whole: Tumor mutation counts were tracked by expanded intratumoral alpha and beta TCR counts. Ubiquitous expanded TCR counts tracked ubiquitous nonsynonymous mutations; regional expanded TCR counts tracked regional nonsynonymous mutations.

A remark on this clonotype: Antigen unknown.

The sequence derives from a female donor with early-stage non-small cell lung cancer. The rearrangement links TRBV5-1 to TRBJ2-3; 8 nucleotides line up with TRBD1. The sample in question was lung tumor tissue, obtained at surgery. The CDR3 DNA reads as TGCGCCAGCAGCTTGGACCACAGGGGGGATACGCAGTATTTT. It is translated as CASSLDHRGDTQYF. The full variable domain, in which reference TRBV5-1 and TRBJ2-3 provide the parts outside the CDR3, is KAGVTQTPRYLIKTRGQQVTLSCSPISGHRSVSWYQQTPGQGLQFLFEYFSETQRNKGNFPGRFSGRQFSNSRSEMNVSTLELGDSALYLCASSLDHRGDTQYFGPGTRLTVL.